The subject of this entry is one T cell receptor (beta chain). Its target is unknown. Time point in this sample: persistent/refractory GD, antithyroid drugs over 5 years with positive TRAb. The authors made the TCR library using RNA they extracted from PBMCs. In Xi'an, China, an endocrinology department was the source of patients. The record originates from a study of regulatory T cells in long-lasting Graves disease. Regarding the study as a whole: It is possible that accuracy was reduced by the small size of the sample. Favoring TRBV28, TRBJ1-2 and TRBJ2-5 was a feature seen in persistent disease. Whereas 1,000 or so public clonotypes were shared by new patients, persistent patients shared more, at some 3,000.

CDR3 regions were amplified by Arm-PCR using iRepertoire HTBI primers to build TCR beta libraries. TCRdb re-analysed the multiplex PCR reads in MiXCR, keeping a single row per CDR3 protein. This table has about 400,000 distinct CDR3 sequences, under 25% appearing once. This CDR3 comprises 14 residues. The V gene's germline CDR1 is MNHEY and CDR2 SVGAGI. Trimming cost V 0 bases and J 3 bases, with 8 bases left between them. The TCR was taken from a female donor with Graves disease. The chain has TRBV6-5 and TRBJ1-1; D unresolved. The material sequenced was peripheral blood mononuclear cells (PBMCs), taken when the disease was refractory, from a patient treated with antithyroid drugs. The CDR3 coding sequence is TGTGCCAGCAGTTACTCCTGGACTGACACTGAAGCTTTCTTT. This gives the protein CASSYSWTDTEAFF.